A selection of T cell receptor beta chains follows, all from one sample in a study of spatial heterogeneity in lung cancer. One entry per CDR3 protein, called by TCRdb with MiXCR from the 5' RACE reads. The repertoire consists of some 36,000 distinct CDR3 sequences, with over 6.5% occurring once and the leading ten covering about a tenth. Sample: PBMCs, taken at follow-up. The receptors were sampled from a male donor with early-stage non-small cell lung cancer. The CDR3 runs from the conserved cysteine through the conserved F or W. A D gene is named only where the DNA matches it firmly. Clone sizes are given selectively: once, few, many, or a class where the clone is expanded.

v_call	clone_size	j_call	d_call	cdr3_aa	cdr3_nt
TRBV7-9	many	TRBJ2-7	NA	CASSLPWHEQYF	TGTGCCAGCAGCCTACCATGGCACGAGCAGTACTTC
TRBV29-1	many	TRBJ1-1	NA	CSVKVIMMNTEAFF	TGCAGCGTTAAGGTGATTATGATGAACACTGAAGCTTTCTTT
TRBV11-1	many	TRBJ1-2	NA	CASSLDTVEYGYTF	TGTGCCAGCAGCTTAGACACAGTCGAGTATGGCTACACCTTC
TRBV3-1	many	TRBJ2-2	NA	CASSPPNLSGELFF	TGTGCCAGCAGCCCCCCGAATCTTTCCGGGGAGCTGTTTTTT
TRBV6-1	many	TRBJ1-5	NA	CASKDWVSNQPQHF	TGTGCCAGCAAGGACTGGGTAAGCAATCAGCCCCAGCATTTT
TRBV5-5	few	TRBJ2-3	NA	CASSAGGAGTDTQYF	TGTGCCAGCAGCGCCGGCGGGGCCGGCACAGATACGCAGTATTTT
TRBV5-1	many	TRBJ2-5	NA	CASSLSTGKETQYF	TGCGCCAGCAGCTTGTCCACAGGGAAAGAGACCCAGTACTTC
TRBV6-1	many	TRBJ2-3	NA	CASSISGVGATDTQYF	TGTGCCAGCAGCATATCAGGGGTTGGGGCCACAGATACGCAGTATTTT
TRBV29-1	NA	TRBJ2-7	TRBD1	CSVQGAASYEQYF	TGCAGCGTTCAGGGGGCGGCTTCCTACGAGCAGTACTTC
TRBV6-2/TRBV6-3	NA	TRBJ1-2	NA	CASSQGAVKYYGYTF	TGTGCCAGCAGTCAAGGGGCGGTGAAGTACTATGGCTACACCTTC
TRBV29-1	NA	TRBJ1-1	NA	CGVSPGFGRTEAFF	TGCGGCGTTTCGCCAGGTTTTGGCAGAACTGAAGCTTTCTTT
TRBV6-2/TRBV6-3	many	TRBJ1-3	NA	CASSFGVIGNTIYF	TGTGCCAGCAGTTTTGGGGTGATTGGAAACACCATATATTTT
TRBV7-6	few	TRBJ2-3	TRBD1	CASSSGDSPGTQYF	TGTGCCAGCAGCTCAGGGGACAGCCCGGGGACGCAGTATTTT
TRBV9	many	TRBJ2-1	TRBD2	CASSVTGGAFEQFF	TGTGCCAGCAGCGTAACCGGGGGGGCCTTTGAGCAGTTCTTC
TRBV12-3/TRBV12-4	many	TRBJ2-3	NA	CASTLTGVTDTQYF	TGTGCCAGCACGCTGACAGGAGTCACAGATACGCAGTATTTT
TRBV12-3/TRBV12-4	medium-sized	TRBJ2-3	NA	CASSFSDTQYF	TGTGCCAGCAGTTTTTCGGATACGCAGTATTTT
TRBV7-8	many	TRBJ1-3	NA	CASSLDLPAGNTIYF	TGTGCCAGCAGCTTAGACCTCCCTGCCGGAAACACCATATATTTT
TRBV11-2	many	TRBJ2-5	TRBD2	CASSLLAGGPSQETQYF	TGTGCCAGCAGCTTACTAGCGGGGGGGCCCTCCCAAGAGACCCAGTACTTC
TRBV12-3/TRBV12-4	many	TRBJ1-4	NA	CASSFQQGIEKLFF	TGTGCCAGCAGTTTTCAACAGGGAATCGAAAAACTGTTTTTT
TRBV3-1	many	TRBJ1-2	NA	CASSQQATLGYGYTF	TGTGCCAGCAGCCAACAGGCGACCCTTGGCTATGGCTACACCTTC
TRBV11-2	many	TRBJ1-4	TRBD1	CASNHAGTATNEKLFF	TGTGCCAGCAACCATGCAGGGACAGCAACTAATGAAAAACTGTTTTTT
TRBV10-1	many	TRBJ2-3	NA	CASSESDISTDTQYF	TGCGCCAGCAGTGAGTCGGACATTTCCACAGATACGCAGTATTTT
TRBV19	few	TRBJ1-6	NA	CASSQGVSSYNSPLHF	TGTGCCAGTAGTCAAGGGGTATCCTCCTATAATTCACCCCTCCACTTT
TRBV5-1	many	TRBJ2-3	TRBD2	CASRTSVVASTDTQYF	TGCGCCAGCAGAACTAGCGTTGTAGCTAGCACAGATACGCAGTATTTT